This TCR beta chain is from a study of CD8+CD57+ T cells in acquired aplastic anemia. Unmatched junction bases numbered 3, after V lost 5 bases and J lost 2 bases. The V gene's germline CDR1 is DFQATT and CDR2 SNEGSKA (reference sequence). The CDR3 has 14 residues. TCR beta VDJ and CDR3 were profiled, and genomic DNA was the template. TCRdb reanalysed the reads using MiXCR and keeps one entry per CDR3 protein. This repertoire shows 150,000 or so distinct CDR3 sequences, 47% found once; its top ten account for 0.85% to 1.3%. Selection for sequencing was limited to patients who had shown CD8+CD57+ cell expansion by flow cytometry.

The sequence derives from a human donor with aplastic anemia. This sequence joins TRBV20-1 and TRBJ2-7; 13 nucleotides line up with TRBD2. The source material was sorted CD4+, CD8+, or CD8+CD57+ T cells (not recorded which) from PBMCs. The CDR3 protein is CSAALAGGAYEQYF. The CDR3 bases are TGCAGTGCTGCACTAGCGGGAGGGGCCTACGAGCAGTACTTC.